A selection of T cell receptor beta chains follows, all from one sample in a study of metastatic and nonmetastatic thyroid tumors. TCRdb re-clonotyped the PCR reads via MiXCR. The sample lists fewer than 25,000 clones, more than 20% occurring once. The sample was blood. The receptors come from a male donor with papillary thyroid cancer or a benign thyroid nodule (not recorded which). Some clones in this sample may be carry-over from other donors' samples. Both conserved end residues are part of each CDR3. A D gene is named only where the DNA matches it firmly. For some rows the clone size is stated as once, few or many, or as a class when expanded; others skip it.

V gene	D gene	clone size	J gene	CDR3 DNA	CDR3 protein
TRBV20-1	TRBD2	NA	TRBJ2-7	TGCAGTGCTAGACCTTCTGAGACTAGCGGGAGGGCGAATGAGCAGTACTTC	CSARPSETSGRANEQYF
TRBV28	NA	few	TRBJ2-7	TGTGCCAGCAGTCCTCTCCGGGGAAAATCAATCTCCTACGAGCAGTACTTC	CASSPLRGKSISYEQYF
TRBV30	TRBD2	many	TRBJ2-3	TGTGCCTGGAGTCCACTAGCGGGAGCTGGAGATACGCAGTATTTT	CAWSPLAGAGDTQYF
TRBV6-1	NA	few	TRBJ2-7	TGTGCCAGCATCCCGGATGCTCTGGCCTACGAGCAGTACTTC	CASIPDALAYEQYF
TRBV20-1	TRBD1	many	TRBJ1-1	TGCAGTGCTAGGGACTTAGGGGGGGGACAGGGAGCGAACACTGAAGCTTTCTTT	CSARDLGGGQGANTEAFF
TRBV6-1	TRBD1	many	TRBJ2-3	TGTGCCAGCAGTGAAGCTTCGACAGGGGGGGATACGCAGTATTTT	CASSEASTGGDTQYF
TRBV12-3/TRBV12-4	TRBD1	many	TRBJ1-3	TGTGCCAGCAGTTACACAGGGGGGAGAGGAAACACCATATATTTT	CASSYTGGRGNTIYF
TRBV28	TRBD1	once	TRBJ2-1	TGTGCCAGCAGTTCGCTCGGACAGGGAAAGGGCGGCACCTACAATGAGCAGTTCTTC	CASSSLGQGKGGTYNEQFF
TRBV24-1	NA	NA	TRBJ1-2	TGTGCCACCAGTGAGTCGGGGGGCAATGACTATGGCTACACCTTC	CATSESGGNDYGYTF
TRBV27	NA	NA	TRBJ1-2	TGTGCCAGCAGCTTCGAGGGTAACTATGGCTACACCTTC	CASSFEGNYGYTF
TRBV11-1	TRBD1	few	TRBJ2-1	TGTGCCAGCAGCTCCCAGGACAGGGGAATTCGTGAGCAGTTCTTC	CASSSQDRGIREQFF
TRBV6-4	NA	NA	TRBJ1-4	TGTGCCAGCAGTTACACCCCCGATCGAGAAGAAAAACTGTTTTTT	CASSYTPDREEKLFF
TRBV3-1	NA	many	TRBJ2-1	TGTGCCAGCAGCTTCGAAAGGGGAGGTTTCGATGAGCAGTTCTTC	CASSFERGGFDEQFF
TRBV28	NA	many	TRBJ2-2	TGTGCCAGCAGTTTAAGGTCCGGGGAGCTGTTTTTT	CASSLRSGELFF
TRBV11-2	NA	many	TRBJ2-7	TGTGCCAGCAGCTTCCCCGACAGCCTCTACGAGCAGTACTTC	CASSFPDSLYEQYF